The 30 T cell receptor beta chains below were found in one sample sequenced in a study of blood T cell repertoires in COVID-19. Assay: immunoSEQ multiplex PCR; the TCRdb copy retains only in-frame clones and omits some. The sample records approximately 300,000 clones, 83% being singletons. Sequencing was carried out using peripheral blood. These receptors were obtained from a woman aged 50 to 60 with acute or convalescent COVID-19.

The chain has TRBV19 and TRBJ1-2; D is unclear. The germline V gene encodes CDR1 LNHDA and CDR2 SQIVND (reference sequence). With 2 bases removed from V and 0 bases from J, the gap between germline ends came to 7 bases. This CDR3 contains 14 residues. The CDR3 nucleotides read TGTGCCAGTAGTATATTAGATACTAACTATGGCTACACCTTC. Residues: CASSILDTNYGYTF.

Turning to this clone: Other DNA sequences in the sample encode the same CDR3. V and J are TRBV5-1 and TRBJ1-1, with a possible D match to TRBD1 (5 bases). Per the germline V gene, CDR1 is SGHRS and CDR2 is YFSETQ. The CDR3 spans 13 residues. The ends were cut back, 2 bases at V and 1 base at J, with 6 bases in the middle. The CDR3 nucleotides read TGCGCCAGCAGCTTTACAGGGAACACTGAAGCTTTCTTT. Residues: CASSFTGNTEAFF.

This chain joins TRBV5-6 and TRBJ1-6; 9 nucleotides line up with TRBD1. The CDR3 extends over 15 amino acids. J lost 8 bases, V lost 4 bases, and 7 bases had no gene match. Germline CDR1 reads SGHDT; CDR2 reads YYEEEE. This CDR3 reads CASSTGQGRYSPLHF. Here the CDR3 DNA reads TGTGCCAGCAGCACTGGACAGGGGCGGTATTCACCCCTCCACTTT.

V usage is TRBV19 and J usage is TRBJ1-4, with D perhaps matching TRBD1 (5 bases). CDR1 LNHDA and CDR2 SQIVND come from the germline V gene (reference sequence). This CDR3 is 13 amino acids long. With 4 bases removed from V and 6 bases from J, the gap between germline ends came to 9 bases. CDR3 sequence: CASSNTGDEKLFF. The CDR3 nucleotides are TGTGCCAGTAGTAACACAGGAGATGAAAAACTGTTTTTT.

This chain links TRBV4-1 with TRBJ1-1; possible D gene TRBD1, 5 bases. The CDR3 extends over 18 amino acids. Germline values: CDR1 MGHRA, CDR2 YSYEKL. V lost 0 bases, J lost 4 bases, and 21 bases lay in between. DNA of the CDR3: TGCGCCAGCAGCCAAGATGCCGCCCTGGGGGGGTATGGCACTGAAGCTTTCTTT. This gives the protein CASSQDAALGGYGTEAFF.

The CDR3 region is CASSGRDTDTQYF. For the CDR3, the DNA is TGTGCCAGCAGCGGACGGGACACAGATACGCAGTATTTT. V is TRBV11-2 and J is TRBJ2-3; the D gene is possibly TRBD2 (5 bases). The CDR3 is 13 residues long. The germline V and J ends were trimmed by 5 bases and 2 bases, with 8 bases remaining between them. Germline V CDR1 and CDR2: SGHAT, FQNNGV.

CDR3 in DNA: TGTGCCAGCAGTTTATCAAGGGGAGGACTCTATGGCTACACCTTC. Translation gives CASSLSRGGLYGYTF. J is TRBJ1-2 and V is TRBV27; possibly TRBD1 for D (5 bases). CDR1 MNHEY and CDR2 SMNVEV come from the germline V gene (reference sequence). Trimming shortened V by 0 bases and J by 4 bases, and 12 bases separated the two germline ends. The CDR3 contains 15 residues.

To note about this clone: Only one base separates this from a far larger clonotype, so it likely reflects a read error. DNA of the CDR3: TGTGCCAGCAGCTTGGCAGGGGCAGATACGCAGTATTTT. It specifies CASSLAGADTQYF. V and J are TRBV7-9 and TRBJ2-3; D is possibly TRBD1 (6 bases). The germline V and J ends were trimmed by 3 bases and 4 bases, with 8 bases remaining between them. This CDR3 comprises 13 residues. Germline CDR1 SEHNR, CDR2 FQNEAQ (reference sequence).

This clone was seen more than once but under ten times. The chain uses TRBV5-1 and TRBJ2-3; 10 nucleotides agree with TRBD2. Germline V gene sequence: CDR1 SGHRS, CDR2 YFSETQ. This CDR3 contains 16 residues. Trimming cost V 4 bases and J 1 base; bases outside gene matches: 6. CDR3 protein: CASSVRTSGGTDTQYF. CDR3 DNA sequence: TGCGCCAGCAGCGTCAGGACTAGCGGAGGCACAGATACGCAGTATTTT.

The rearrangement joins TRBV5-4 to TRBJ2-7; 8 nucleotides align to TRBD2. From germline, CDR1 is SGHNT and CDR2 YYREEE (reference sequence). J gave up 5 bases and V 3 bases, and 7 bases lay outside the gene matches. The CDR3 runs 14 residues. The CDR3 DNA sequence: TGTGCCAGCAGCTCTCAGCGGGAGTTCCACGAGCAGTACTTC. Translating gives CASSSQREFHEQYF.

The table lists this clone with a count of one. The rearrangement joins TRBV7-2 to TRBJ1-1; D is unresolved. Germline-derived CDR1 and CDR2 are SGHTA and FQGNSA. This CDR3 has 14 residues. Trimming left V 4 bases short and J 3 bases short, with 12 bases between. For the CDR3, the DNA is TGTGCCAGCAGCTCAGAGGCTGGGTACACTGAAGCTTTCTTT. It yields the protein CASSSEAGYTEAFF.

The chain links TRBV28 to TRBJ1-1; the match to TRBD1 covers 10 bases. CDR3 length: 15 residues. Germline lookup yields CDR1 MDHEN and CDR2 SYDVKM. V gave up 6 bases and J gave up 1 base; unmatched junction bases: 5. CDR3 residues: CASSRRTGGNTEAFF. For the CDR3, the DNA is TGTGCCAGCAGCCGTCGGACAGGGGGGAACACTGAAGCTTTCTTT.

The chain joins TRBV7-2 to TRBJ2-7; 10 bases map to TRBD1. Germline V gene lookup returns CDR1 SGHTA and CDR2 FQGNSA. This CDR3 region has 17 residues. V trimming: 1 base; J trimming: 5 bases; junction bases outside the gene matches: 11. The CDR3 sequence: CASSLDWRRQGAHEQYF. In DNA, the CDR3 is TGTGCCAGCAGCTTAGACTGGCGGCGACAGGGGGCCCACGAGCAGTACTTC.

The CDR3 here is CASSSSGGSSGANVLTF. DNA of the CDR3: TGTGCCAGCAGCTCCAGCGGGGGGTCCTCTGGGGCCAACGTCCTGACTTTC. The rearrangement links TRBV7-2 to TRBJ2-6; TRBD2 aligns across 9 bases. This CDR3 spans 17 amino acids. V was pared by 4 bases and J by 0 bases, with 4 bases of the junction left unmatched. CDR1 SGHTA and CDR2 FQGNSA come from the germline V gene.

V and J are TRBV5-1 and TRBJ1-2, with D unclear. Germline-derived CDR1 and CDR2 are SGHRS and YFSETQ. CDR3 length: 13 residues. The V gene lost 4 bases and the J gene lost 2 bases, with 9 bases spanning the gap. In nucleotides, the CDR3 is TGCGCCAGCAGCGCCCAGATAAACTATGGCTACACCTTC. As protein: CASSAQINYGYTF.

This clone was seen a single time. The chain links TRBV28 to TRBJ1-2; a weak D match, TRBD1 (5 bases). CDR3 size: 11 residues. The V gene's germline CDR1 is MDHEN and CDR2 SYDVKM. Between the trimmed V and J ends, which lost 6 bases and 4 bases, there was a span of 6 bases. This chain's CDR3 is CASSRAYGYTF. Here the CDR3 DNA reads TGTGCCAGCAGCAGGGCCTATGGCTACACCTTC.

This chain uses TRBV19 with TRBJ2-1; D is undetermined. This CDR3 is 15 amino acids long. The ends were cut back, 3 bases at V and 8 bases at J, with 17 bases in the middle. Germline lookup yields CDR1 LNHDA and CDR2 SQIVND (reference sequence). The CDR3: CASSMGKTKVDEQFF. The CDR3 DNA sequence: TGTGCCAGTAGTATGGGCAAAACCAAAGTGGATGAGCAGTTCTTC.

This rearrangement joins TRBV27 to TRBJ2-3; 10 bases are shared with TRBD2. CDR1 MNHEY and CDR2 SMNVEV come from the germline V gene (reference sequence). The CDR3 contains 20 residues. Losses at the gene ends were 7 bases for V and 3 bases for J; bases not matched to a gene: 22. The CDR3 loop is CASTPLGRPSGGSGTDTQYF. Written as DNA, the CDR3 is TGTGCCAGCACACCGTTGGGGAGGCCTAGCGGGGGATCGGGGACAGATACGCAGTATTTT.

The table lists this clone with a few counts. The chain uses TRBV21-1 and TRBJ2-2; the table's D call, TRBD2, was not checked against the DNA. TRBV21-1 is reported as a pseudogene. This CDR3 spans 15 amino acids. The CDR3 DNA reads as TGTGCCAGCAGCCCCGGGGTGGACGCCACCGGGGAGCTGTTTTTT. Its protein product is CASSPGVDATGELFF.

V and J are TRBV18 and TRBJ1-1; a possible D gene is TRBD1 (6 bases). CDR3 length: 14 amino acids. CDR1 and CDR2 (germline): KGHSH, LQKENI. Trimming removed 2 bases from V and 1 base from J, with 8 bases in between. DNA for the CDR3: TGTGCCAGCTCACCAAGGGGACAGAACACTGAAGCTTTCTTT. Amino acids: CASSPRGQNTEAFF.

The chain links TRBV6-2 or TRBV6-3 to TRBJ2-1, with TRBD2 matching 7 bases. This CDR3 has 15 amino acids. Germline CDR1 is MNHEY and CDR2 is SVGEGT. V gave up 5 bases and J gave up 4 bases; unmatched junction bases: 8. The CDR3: CASSRVPGGYNEQFF. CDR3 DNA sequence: TGTGCCAGCAGTCGCGTGCCGGGAGGTTACAATGAGCAGTTCTTC.

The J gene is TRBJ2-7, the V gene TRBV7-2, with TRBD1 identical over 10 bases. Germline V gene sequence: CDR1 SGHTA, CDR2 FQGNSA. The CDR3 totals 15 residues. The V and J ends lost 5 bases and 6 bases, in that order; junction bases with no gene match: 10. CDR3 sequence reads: CASSPRPGTGAEQYF. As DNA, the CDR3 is TGTGCCAGCAGCCCCCGTCCCGGGACAGGGGCCGAGCAGTACTTC.

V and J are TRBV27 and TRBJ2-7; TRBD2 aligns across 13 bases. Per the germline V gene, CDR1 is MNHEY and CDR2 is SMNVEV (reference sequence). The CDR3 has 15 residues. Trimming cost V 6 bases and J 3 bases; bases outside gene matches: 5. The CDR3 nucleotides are TGTGCCAGCAGCGCGGGACTAGCGGGGAACTACGAGCAGTACGTC. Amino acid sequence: CASSAGLAGNYEQYV.

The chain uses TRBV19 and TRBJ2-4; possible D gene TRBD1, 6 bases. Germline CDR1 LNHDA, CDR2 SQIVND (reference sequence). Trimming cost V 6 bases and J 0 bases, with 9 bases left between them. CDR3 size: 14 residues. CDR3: CASSPQGAKNIQYF. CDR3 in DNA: TGTGCCAGTAGCCCACAGGGAGCCAAAAACATTCAGTACTTC. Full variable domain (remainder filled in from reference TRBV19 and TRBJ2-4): DGGITQSPKYLFRKEGQNVTLSCEQNLNHDAMYWYRQDPGQGLRLIYYSQIVNDFQKGDIAEGYSVSREKKESFPLTVTSAQKNPTAFYLCASSPQGAKNIQYFGAGTRLSVL.

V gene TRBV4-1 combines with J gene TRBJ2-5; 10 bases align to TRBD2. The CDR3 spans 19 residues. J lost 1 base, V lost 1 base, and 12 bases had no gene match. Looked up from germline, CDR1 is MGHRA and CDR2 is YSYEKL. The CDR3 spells CASSQAGGLLAGFQETQYF. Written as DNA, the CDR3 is TGCGCCAGCAGCCAAGCTGGAGGATTACTAGCGGGATTCCAAGAGACCCAGTACTTC.

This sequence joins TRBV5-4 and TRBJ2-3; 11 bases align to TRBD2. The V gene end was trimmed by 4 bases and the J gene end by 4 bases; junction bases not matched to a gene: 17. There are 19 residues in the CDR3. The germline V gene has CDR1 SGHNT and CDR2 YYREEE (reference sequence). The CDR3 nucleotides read TGTGCCAGCAGCGCGATGTGGGGGACTAGCGGAAACGACGCAGATACGCAGTATTTT. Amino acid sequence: CASSAMWGTSGNDADTQYF.

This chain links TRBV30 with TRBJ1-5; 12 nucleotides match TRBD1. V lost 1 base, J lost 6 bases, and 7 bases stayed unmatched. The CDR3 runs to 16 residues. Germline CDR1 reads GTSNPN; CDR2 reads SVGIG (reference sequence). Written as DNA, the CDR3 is TGTGCCTGGAGTGCGCCCGGGACAGGGGGCGGTCAGCCCCAGCATTTT. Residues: CAWSAPGTGGGQPQHF.

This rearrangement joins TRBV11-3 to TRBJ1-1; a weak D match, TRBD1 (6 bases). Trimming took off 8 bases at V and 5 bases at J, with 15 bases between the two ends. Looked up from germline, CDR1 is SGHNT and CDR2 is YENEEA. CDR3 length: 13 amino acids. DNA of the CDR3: TGTGCCAGCGCCCTGGCAGGGGAGACTGAAGCTTTCTTT. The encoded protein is CASALAGETEAFF.

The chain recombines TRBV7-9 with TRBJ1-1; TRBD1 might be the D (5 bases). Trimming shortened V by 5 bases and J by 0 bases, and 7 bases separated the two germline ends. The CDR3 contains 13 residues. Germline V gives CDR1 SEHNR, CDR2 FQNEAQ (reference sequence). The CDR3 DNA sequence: TGTGCCAGCAGCAGACAGATGAACACTGAAGCTTTCTTT. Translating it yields CASSRQMNTEAFF.

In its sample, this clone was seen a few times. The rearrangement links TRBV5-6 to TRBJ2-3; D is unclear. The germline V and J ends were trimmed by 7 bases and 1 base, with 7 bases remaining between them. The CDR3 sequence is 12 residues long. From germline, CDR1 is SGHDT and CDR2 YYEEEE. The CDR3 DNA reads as TGTGCCAGCGAAAGAGGCACAGATACGCAGTATTTT. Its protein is CASERGTDTQYF.